Here is one T cell receptor beta chain with its context. Its specificity is unknown. This specimen belongs to a study of T-cell reconstitution after alpha-beta-depleted transplantation in children. General study findings and limits: Once a year had passed after transplant, T-cell counts and diversity came mostly from newly produced T cells. Surviving recipient cells, namely T cells and thymic progenitors, were the source of high day-60 TCRbeta diversity in some patients. By about two months after transplant, alpha-beta T cells reportedly arose from several hundred graft clones that had expanded.

Unique molecular identifiers featured in how the TCRbeta library was prepared. TCRdb passed the PCR reads through MiXCR, listing each CDR3 protein once. Of around 100,000 distinct CDR3 sequences in the sample, about 6% are singletons; the top ten hold about 6.1%. V was clipped by 3 bases and J by 4 bases; unmatched bases: 9. Per the germline V gene, CDR1 is SEHNR and CDR2 is FQNEAQ (reference sequence). The CDR3 has 16 amino acids. The V and J genes are TRBV7-9 and TRBJ1-2, with 9 bases fitting TRBD1. This TCR came from a female patient aged 2 to 10 who had a stem cell transplant for Fanconi anemia, so the T cells may come from the graft donor. Sequenced material: PBMCs, mostly from graft donor cells, taken 60 days after TCRalphabeta/CD19-depleted stem cell transplant. CDR3 DNA sequence: TGTGCCAGCAGCTTTAACCGCCCGACAGGGGGCTATGGCTACACCTTC. Translating it yields CASSFNRPTGGYGYTF.